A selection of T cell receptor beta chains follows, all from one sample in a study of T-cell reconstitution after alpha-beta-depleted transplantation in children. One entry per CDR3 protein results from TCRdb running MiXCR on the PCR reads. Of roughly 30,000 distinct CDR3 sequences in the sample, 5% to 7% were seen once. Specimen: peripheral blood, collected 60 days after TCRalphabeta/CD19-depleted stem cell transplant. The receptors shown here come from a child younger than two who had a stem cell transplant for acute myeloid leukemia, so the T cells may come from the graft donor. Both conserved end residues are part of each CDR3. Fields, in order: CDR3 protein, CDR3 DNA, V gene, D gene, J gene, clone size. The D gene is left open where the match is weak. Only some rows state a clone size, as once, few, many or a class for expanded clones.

CASSLSQLATNEKLFF | TGTGCCAGCAGCTTATCCCAGCTGGCAACTAATGAAAAACTGTTTTTT | TRBV7-8 | . | TRBJ1-4 | medium-sized
CASSPGMGIYGYTF | TGTGCCAGCAGTCCCGGGATGGGGATCTATGGCTACACCTTC | TRBV12-3/TRBV12-4 | . | TRBJ1-2 | many
CASSLGALGGGYNEQFF | TGTGCCAGCAGCTTGGGGGCCTTGGGGGGGGGATACAATGAGCAGTTCTTC | TRBV5-6 | TRBD2 | TRBJ2-1 | few
CASSLKDTQYF | TGTGCCAGCAGTTTAAAAGATACGCAGTATTTT | TRBV28 | . | TRBJ2-3 | many
CASSLELSGSYEQYF | TGTGCCAGCAGCTTAGAGCTTAGCGGGAGTTACGAGCAGTACTTC | TRBV7-8 | TRBD2 | TRBJ2-7 | .
CASSPRGGETQYF | TGTGCCAGCAGCCCCCGGGGAGGAGAGACCCAGTACTTC | TRBV7-9 | . | TRBJ2-5 | few
CASSPQGAEKLFF | TGTGCCAGCAGTCCACAGGGGGCGGAAAAACTGTTTTTT | TRBV6-2/TRBV6-3 | TRBD1 | TRBJ1-4 | many
CASSFLTSGTDTQYF | TGTGCCAGCAGTTTCCTGACTAGCGGGACAGATACGCAGTATTTT | TRBV27 | TRBD2 | TRBJ2-3 | many
CASSPPGMSPETQYF | TGTGCCAGCAGTCCCCCGGGAATGTCCCCAGAGACCCAGTACTTC | TRBV6-1 | . | TRBJ2-5 | many
CSASSAAYEQYF | TGCAGTGCTAGTTCGGCAGCCTACGAGCAGTACTTC | TRBV20-1 | . | TRBJ2-7 | many
CASSYGRGSYEQYF | TGTGCCAGCAGCTACGGCAGGGGCTCCTACGAGCAGTACTTC | TRBV11-1 | . | TRBJ2-7 | many
CATRQGTGGLAGPWEYF | TGTGCCACCCGACAGGGTACAGGAGGACTAGCGGGACCGTGGGAGTACTTC | TRBV11-2 | TRBD2 | TRBJ2-7 | many
CASSQVTGGWDTEAFF | TGCGCCAGCAGCCAAGTGACAGGGGGCTGGGACACTGAAGCTTTCTTT | TRBV4-3 | TRBD1 | TRBJ1-1 | .
CASSPIPGGFNEQYF | TGTGCCAGCAGTCCAATACCGGGGGGGTTCAACGAGCAGTACTTC | TRBV6-5 | TRBD2 | TRBJ2-7 | many
CASSHPLAKGQRLYGYTF | TGCGCCAGCAGCCATCCCCTCGCTAAGGGACAGCGCCTCTATGGCTACACCTTC | TRBV4-1 | TRBD1 | TRBJ1-2 | many
CASRPHGTLGNTIYF | TGCGCCAGCAGACCCCACGGGACGCTTGGCAACACCATATATTTT | TRBV5-1 | . | TRBJ1-3 | many
CSVQGSGEQYF | TGCAGCGTTCAGGGCTCAGGCGAGCAGTACTTC | TRBV29-1 | . | TRBJ2-7 | many
CASSLGTGYYSGANVLTF | TGCGCCAGCAGCTTGGGGACGGGATATTACTCGGGGGCCAACGTCCTGACTTTC | TRBV5-1 | . | TRBJ2-6 | many
CASSQERRGLYEQYF | TGCGCCAGCAGCCAAGAAAGGCGGGGCCTCTACGAGCAGTACTTC | TRBV4-3 | . | TRBJ2-7 | .
CASSLRDRGTGELFF | TGTGCCAGCAGCTTAAGGGATAGAGGCACCGGGGAGCTGTTTTTT | TRBV7-3 | . | TRBJ2-2 | many
CASSSLFTEYDEQYF | TGTGCCAGCAGCTCCCTCTTTACGGAGTATGACGAGCAGTACTTC | TRBV7-2 | . | TRBJ2-7 | many
CASSESGLARETQYF | TGCGCCAGCAGTGAGTCCGGACTAGCTCGTGAGACCCAGTACTTC | TRBV10-1 | TRBD2 | TRBJ2-5 | few